This TCR beta chain comes out of a study of post-analysis software for immune sequencing data. Unique molecular identifiers tagged the TCR beta cDNA libraries. TCRdb re-called the PCR reads with MiXCR, one entry per CDR3 protein. The table includes about 180,000 distinct CDR3 sequences, over 25% detected once. Whole-study results and caveats: Controls showed lower frequencies than patients for five TRBV segments, and TRBV5-6, TRBV5-1 and TRBV20-1 were among these. When compared against controls, multiple sclerosis patients showed significantly lower normalized Chao1 diversity.

With 4 bases removed from V and 3 bases from J, the gap between germline ends came to 3 bases. CDR1 and CDR2 (germline): DFQATT, SNEGSKA (reference sequence). The CDR3 is made up of 10 amino acids. In its sample, this clonotype was seen many times. Antigen specificity is unknown. Sequencing was done on a sample of blood. V usage is TRBV20-1 and J usage is TRBJ1-2; D unclear. The TCR sequence derives from a girl aged 10-17 years with multiple sclerosis. This CDR3 is CSANDYGYTF. The CDR3 nucleotides are TGCAGTGCTAACGACTATGGCTACACCTTC.